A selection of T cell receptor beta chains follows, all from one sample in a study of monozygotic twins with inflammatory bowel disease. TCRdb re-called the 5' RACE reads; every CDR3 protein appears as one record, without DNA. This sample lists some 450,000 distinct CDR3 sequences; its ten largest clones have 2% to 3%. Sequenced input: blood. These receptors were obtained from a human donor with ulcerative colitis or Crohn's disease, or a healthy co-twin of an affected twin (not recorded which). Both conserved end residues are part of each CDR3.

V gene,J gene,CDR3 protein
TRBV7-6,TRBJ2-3,CASSLGAGAEGTQYF
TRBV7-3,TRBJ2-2,CASSLSGGTVGELFF
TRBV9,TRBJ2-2,CASSARPLPSGDTGELFF
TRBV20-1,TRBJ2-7,CSASVPKTYEQYF
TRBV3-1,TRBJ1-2,CASSQQRTADGYTF
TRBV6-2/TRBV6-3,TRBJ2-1,CASSYPRSVYNEQFF
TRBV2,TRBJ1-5,CASSGTGGVAGNQPQHF
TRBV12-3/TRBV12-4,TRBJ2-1,CASSGRTGSNEQFF
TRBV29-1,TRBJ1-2,CSVVEGNYGYTF
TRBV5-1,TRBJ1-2,CASSLATDYGYTF
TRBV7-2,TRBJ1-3,CASSLSRGLSGNTIYF
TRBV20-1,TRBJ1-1,CSASSPRGATEAFF
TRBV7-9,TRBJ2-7,CASSPLGQTKGSYEQYF
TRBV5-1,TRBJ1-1,CASSWGTGAEAFF
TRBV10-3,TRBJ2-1,CATCLGLAGGGEQFF
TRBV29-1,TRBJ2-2,CSVAADTGELFF
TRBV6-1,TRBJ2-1,CASSDRGGSYNEQFF
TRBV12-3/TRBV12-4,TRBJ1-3,CASSRHLGQSGNTIYF
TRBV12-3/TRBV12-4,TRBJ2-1,CASSQQGRQFF
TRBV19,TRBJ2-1,CASSIGSGGNEQFF
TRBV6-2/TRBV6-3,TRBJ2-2,CASSYYPGSDSGELFF
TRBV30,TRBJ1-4,CAWSPRQGEKLFF
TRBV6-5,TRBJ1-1,CASSNPRGGRTEAFF
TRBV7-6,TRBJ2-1,CASTKGGSNEQFF
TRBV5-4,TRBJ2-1,CASSSPGTGDNEQFF
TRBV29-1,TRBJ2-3,CSVASGTGVDTQYF
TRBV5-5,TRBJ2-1,CASSGTRGLVSYNEQFF
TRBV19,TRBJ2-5,CASSIRTSQETQYF
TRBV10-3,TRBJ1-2,CAIGESGYGYTF
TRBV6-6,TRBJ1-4,CASNHGGSEKLFF
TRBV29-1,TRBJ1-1,CSVEARGPEAFF
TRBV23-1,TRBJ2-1,CASSPWPPGIYHNEQFF
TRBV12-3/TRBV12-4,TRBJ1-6,CASSQGQTSPLHF